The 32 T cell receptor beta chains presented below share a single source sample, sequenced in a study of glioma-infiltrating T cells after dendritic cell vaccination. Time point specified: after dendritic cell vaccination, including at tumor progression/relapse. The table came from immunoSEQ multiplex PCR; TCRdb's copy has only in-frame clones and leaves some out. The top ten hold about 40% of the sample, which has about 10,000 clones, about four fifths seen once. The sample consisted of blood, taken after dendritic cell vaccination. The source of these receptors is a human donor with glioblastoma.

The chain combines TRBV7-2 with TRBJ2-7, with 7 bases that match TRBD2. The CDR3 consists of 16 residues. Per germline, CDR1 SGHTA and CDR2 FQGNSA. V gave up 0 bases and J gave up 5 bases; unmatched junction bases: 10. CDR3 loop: CASSLAMGGSQHEQYF. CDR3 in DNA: TGTGCCAGCAGCTTAGCGATGGGCGGGAGTCAGCACGAGCAGTACTTC.

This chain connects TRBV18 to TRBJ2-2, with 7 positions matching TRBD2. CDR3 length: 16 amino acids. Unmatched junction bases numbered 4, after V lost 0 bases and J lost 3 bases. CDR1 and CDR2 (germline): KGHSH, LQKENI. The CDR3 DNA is TGTGCCAGCTCACCACCCGGAGGGAGGGACACCGGGGAGCTGTTTTTT. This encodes CASSPPGGRDTGELFF. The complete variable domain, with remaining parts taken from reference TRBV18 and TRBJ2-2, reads NAGVMQNPRHLVRRRGQEARLRCSPMKGHSHVYWYRQLPEEGLKFMVYLQKENIIDESGMPKERFSAEFPKEGPSILRIQQVVRGDSAAYFCASSPPGGRDTGELFFGEGSRLTVL.

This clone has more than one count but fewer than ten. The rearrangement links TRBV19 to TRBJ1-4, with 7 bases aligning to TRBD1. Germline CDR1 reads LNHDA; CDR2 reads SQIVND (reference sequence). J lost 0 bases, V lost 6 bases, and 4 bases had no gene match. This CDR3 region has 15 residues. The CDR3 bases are TGTGCCAGTAGCCCCGGGACAGCAACTAATGAAAAACTGTTTTTT. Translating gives CASSPGTATNEKLFF.

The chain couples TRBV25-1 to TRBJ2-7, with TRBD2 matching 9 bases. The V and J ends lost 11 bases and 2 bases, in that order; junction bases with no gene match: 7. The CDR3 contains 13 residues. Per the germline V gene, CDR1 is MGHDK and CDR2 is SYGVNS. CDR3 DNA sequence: TGTGCCTCCGCAGCGGGAGGACCCTACGAGCAGTACTTC. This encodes CASAAGGPYEQYF.

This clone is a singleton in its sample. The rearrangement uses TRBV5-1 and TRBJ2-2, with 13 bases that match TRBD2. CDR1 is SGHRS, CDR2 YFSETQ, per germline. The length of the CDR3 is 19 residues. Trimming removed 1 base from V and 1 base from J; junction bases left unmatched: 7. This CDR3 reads CASSLQLAGGAMNTGELFF. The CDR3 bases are TGCGCCAGCAGCTTGCAACTAGCGGGAGGGGCGATGAACACCGGGGAGCTGTTTTTT. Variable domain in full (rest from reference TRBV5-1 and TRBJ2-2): KAGVTQTPRYLIKTRGQQVTLSCSPISGHRSVSWYQQTPGQGLQFLFEYFSETQRNKGNFPGRFSGRQFSNSRSEMNVSTLELGDSALYLCASSLQLAGGAMNTGELFFGEGSRLTVL.

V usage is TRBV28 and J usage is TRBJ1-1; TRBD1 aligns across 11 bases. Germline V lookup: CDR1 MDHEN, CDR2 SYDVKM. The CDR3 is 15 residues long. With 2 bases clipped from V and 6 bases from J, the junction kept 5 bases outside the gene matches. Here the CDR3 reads CASSLRDRGVAEAFF. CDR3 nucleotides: TGTGCCAGCAGTTTACGGGACAGGGGGGTGGCTGAAGCTTTCTTT.

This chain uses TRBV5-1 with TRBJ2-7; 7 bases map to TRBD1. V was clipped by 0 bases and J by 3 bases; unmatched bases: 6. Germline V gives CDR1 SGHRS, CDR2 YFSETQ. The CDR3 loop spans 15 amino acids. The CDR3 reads CASSLGDRNLYEQYF. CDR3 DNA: TGCGCCAGCAGCTTGGGGGACAGAAACCTCTACGAGCAGTACTTC.

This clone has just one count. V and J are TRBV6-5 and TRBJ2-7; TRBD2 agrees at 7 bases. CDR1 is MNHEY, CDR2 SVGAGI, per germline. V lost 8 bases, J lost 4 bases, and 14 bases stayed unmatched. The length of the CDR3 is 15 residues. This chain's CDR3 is CASRYHGGSAYEQYF. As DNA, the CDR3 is TGTGCCAGCCGCTACCATGGCGGGAGTGCGTACGAGCAGTACTTC.

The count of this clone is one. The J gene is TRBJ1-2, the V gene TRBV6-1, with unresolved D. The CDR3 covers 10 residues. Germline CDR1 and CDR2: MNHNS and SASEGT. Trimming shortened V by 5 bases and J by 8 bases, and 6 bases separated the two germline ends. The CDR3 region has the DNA TGTGCCAGCAGTCCCCCGGGCTACACCTTC. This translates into CASSPPGYTF.

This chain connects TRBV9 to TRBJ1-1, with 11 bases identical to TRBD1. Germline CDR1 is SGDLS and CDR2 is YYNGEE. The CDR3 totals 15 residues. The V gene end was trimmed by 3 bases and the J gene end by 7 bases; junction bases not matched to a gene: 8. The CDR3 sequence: CASSARDRGIYEAFF. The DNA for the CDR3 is TGTGCCAGCAGCGCACGGGACAGGGGGATATATGAAGCTTTCTTT.

CDR3 sequence reads: CASSPDSGAGTDTQYF. The CDR3 DNA reads as TGCGCCAGCAGCCCCGATAGCGGTGCGGGCACAGATACGCAGTATTTT. V is TRBV5-1 and J is TRBJ2-3; a possible D gene is TRBD2 (6 bases). Germline V CDR1 and CDR2: SGHRS, YFSETQ. The V gene lost 4 bases and the J gene lost 1 base, with 16 bases spanning the gap. The CDR3 contains 16 residues. The variable domain in full, with the rest retrieved from reference TRBV5-1 and TRBJ2-3, is KAGVTQTPRYLIKTRGQQVTLSCSPISGHRSVSWYQQTPGQGLQFLFEYFSETQRNKGNFPGRFSGRQFSNSRSEMNVSTLELGDSALYLCASSPDSGAGTDTQYFGPGTRLTVL.

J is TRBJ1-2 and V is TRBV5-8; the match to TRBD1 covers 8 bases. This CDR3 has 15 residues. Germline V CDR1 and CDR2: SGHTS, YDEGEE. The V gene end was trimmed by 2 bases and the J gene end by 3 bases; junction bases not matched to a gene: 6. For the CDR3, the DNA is TGTGCCAGCAGCTTCTTGGACAGGGCCGACTATGGCTACACCTTC. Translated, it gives CASSFLDRADYGYTF.

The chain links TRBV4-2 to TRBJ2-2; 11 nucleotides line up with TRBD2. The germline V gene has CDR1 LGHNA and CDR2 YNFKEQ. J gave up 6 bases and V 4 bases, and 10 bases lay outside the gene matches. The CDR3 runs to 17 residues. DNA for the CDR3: TGTGCCAGCAGCCCCAGCCTACTAGCGGGAGAGTCCGGGGAGCTGTTTTTT. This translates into CASSPSLLAGESGELFF.

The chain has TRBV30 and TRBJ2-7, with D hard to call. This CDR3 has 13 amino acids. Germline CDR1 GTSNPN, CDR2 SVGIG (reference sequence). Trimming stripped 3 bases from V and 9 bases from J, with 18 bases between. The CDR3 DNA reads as TGTGCCTGGAGCCCCTCCCCCAACAGCAGGCAGTACTTC. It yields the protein CAWSPSPNSRQYF.

The chain's CDR3 is CASSRQGGNTIYF. CDR3 DNA: TGTGCCAGCAGTCGACAGGGGGGAAACACCATATATTTT. This chain joins TRBV6-5 and TRBJ1-3, with 8 bases that match TRBD1. This CDR3 region has 13 residues. Looked up from germline, CDR1 is MNHEY and CDR2 is SVGAGI. V lost 5 bases, J lost 4 bases, and 1 base stayed unmatched.

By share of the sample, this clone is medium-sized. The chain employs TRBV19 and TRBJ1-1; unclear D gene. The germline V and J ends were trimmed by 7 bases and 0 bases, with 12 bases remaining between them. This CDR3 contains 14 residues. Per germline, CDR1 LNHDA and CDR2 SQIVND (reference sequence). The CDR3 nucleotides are TGTGCCAGTAACGATCAGGTTCTGAACACTGAAGCTTTCTTT. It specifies CASNDQVLNTEAFF.

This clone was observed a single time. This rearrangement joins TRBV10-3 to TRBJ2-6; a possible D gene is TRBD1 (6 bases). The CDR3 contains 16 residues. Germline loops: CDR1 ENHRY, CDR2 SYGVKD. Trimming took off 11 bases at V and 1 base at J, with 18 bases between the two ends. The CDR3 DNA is TGTGCCTCCTCCGGACAGATTTTGTCTGGGGCCAACGTCCTGACTTTC. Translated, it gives CASSGQILSGANVLTF.

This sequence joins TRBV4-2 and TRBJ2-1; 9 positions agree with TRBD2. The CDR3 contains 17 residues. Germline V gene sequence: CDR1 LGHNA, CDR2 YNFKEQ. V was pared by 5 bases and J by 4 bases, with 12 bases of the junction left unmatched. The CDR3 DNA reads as TGTGCCAGCAGCTATTATACCGGGACTAGCAATTACAATGAGCAGTTCTTC. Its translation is CASSYYTGTSNYNEQFF.

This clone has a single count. Here the CDR3 DNA reads TGTGCCAGTAGTATTACCAAATGGCGGAACATTCAGTACTTC. It encodes CASSITKWRNIQYF. This chain joins TRBV19 and TRBJ2-4; D ambiguous. V shed 3 bases and J shed 7 bases, with 13 bases lying between them. This CDR3 is built from 14 residues. CDR1 is LNHDA and CDR2 is SQIVND in the germline V gene (reference sequence). Full variable domain (missing parts from reference TRBV19 and TRBJ2-4): DGGITQSPKYLFRKEGQNVTLSCEQNLNHDAMYWYRQDPGQGLRLIYYSQIVNDFQKGDIAEGYSVSREKKESFPLTVTSAQKNPTAFYLCASSITKWRNIQYFGAGTRLSVL.

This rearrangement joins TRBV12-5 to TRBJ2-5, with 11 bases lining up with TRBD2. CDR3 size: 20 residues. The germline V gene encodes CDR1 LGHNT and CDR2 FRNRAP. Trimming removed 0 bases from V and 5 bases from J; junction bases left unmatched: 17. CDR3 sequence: CASGLVQLAGGPGWRETQYF. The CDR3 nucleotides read TGTGCTAGTGGTTTGGTACAGTTAGCGGGAGGGCCGGGGTGGCGGGAGACCCAGTACTTC. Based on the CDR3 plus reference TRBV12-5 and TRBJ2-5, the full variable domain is DARVTQTPRHKVTEMGQEVTMRCQPILGHNTVFWYRQTMMQGLELLAYFRNRAPLDDSGMPKDRFSAEMPDATLATLKIQPSEPRDSAVYFCASGLVQLAGGPGWRETQYFGPGTRLLVL.

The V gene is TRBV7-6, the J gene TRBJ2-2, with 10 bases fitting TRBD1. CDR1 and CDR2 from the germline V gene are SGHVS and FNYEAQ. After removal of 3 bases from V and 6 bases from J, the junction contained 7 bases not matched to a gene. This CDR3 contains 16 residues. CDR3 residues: CASSFLDRGPSGELFF. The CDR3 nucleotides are TGTGCCAGCAGCTTTCTCGACAGGGGGCCTTCCGGGGAGCTGTTTTTT.

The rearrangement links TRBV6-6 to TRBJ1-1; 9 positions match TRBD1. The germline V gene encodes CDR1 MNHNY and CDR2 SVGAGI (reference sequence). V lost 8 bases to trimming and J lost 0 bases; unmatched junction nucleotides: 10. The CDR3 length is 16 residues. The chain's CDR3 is CASQTGTGTMNTEAFF. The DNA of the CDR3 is TGTGCCAGCCAAACCGGGACAGGGACGATGAACACTGAAGCTTTCTTT.

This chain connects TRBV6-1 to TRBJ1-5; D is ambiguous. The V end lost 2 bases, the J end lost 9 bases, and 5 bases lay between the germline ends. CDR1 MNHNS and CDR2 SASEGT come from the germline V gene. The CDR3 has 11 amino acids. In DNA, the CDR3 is TGTGCCAGCAGTGAATCGGGGCCCCAGCATTTT. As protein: CASSESGPQHF.

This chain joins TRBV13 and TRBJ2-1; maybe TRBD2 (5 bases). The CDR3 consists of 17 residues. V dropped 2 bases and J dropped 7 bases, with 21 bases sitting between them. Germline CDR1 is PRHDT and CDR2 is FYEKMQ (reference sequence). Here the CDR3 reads CASSLFAGVGEGNEQFF. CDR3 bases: TGTGCCAGCAGCTTATTCGCCGGGGTGGGAGAGGGTAATGAGCAGTTCTTC.

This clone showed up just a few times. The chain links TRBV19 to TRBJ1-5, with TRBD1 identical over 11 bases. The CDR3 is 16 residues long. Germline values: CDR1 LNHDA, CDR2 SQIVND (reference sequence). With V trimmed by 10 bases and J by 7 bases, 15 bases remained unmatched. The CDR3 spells CAISPLGQGARQPQHF. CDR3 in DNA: TGTGCCATATCCCCGTTAGGACAGGGGGCGAGGCAGCCCCAGCATTTT.

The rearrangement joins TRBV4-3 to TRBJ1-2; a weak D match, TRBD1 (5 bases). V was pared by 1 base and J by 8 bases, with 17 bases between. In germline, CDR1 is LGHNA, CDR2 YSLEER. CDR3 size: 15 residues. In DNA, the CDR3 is TGCGCCAGCAGCCAAGGTACTCCGGGGGGACTCGGCTACACCTTC. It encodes CASSQGTPGGLGYTF.

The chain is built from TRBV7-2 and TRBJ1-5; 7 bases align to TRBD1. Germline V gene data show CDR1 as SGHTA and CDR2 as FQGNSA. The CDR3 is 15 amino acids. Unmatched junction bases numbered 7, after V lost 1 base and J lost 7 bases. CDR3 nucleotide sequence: TGTGCCAGCAGCTTAGGACAGGGTAAGGGGCAGCCCCAGCATTTT. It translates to CASSLGQGKGQPQHF.

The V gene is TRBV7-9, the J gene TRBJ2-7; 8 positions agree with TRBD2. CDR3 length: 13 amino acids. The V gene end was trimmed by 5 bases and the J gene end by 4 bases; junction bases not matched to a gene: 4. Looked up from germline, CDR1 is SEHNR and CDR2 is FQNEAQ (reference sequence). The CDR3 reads CASSPGGVYEQYF. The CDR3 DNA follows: TGTGCCAGCAGCCCGGGGGGGGTTTACGAGCAGTACTTC.

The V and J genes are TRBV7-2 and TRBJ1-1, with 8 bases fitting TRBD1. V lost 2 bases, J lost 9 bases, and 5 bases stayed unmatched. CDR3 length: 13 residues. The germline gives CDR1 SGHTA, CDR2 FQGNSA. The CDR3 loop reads CASSLSGTGKAFF. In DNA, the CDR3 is TGTGCCAGCAGCTTATCGGGGACAGGAAAAGCTTTCTTT.

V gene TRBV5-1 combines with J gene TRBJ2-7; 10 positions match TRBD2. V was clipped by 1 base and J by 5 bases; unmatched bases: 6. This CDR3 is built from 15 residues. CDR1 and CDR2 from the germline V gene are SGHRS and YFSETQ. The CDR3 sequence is CASSLSVLAGDEQYF. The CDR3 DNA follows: TGCGCCAGCAGCTTGTCGGTGCTAGCGGGAGACGAGCAGTACTTC. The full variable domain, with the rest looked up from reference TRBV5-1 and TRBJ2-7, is KAGVTQTPRYLIKTRGQQVTLSCSPISGHRSVSWYQQTPGQGLQFLFEYFSETQRNKGNFPGRFSGRQFSNSRSEMNVSTLELGDSALYLCASSLSVLAGDEQYFGPGTRLTVT.

CDR3 protein: CASSWTGPNQPQHF. The CDR3 coding sequence is TGTGCCAGCAGCTGGACAGGTCCCAATCAGCCCCAGCATTTT. V usage is TRBV6-6 and J usage is TRBJ1-5; the match to TRBD1 covers 7 bases. The CDR3 is 14 amino acids. Germline V gene lookup returns CDR1 MNHNY and CDR2 SVGAGI (reference sequence). V was pared by 6 bases and J by 3 bases, with 5 bases of the junction left unmatched.

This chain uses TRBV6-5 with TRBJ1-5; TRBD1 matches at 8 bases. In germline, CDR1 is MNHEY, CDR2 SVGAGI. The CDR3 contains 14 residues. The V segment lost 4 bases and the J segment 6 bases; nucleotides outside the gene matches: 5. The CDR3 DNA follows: TGTGCCAGCAGTTTCGGACAGGGACGTCAGCCCCAGCATTTT. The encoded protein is CASSFGQGRQPQHF.